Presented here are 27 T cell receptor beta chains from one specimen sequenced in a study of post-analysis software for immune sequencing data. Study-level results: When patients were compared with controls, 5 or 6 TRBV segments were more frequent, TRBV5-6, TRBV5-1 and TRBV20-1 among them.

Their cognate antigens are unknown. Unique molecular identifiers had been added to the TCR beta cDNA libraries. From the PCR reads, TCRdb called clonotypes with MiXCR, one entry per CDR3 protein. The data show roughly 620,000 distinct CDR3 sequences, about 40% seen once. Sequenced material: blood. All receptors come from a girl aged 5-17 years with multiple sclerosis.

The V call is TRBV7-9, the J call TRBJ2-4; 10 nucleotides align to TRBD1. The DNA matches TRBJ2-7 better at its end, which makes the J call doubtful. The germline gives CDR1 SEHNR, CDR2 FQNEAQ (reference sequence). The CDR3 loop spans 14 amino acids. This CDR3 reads CASSPRQGAHEQYF. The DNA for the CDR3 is TGTGCCAGCAGCCCAAGACAGGGGGCGCACGAGCAGTACTTC.

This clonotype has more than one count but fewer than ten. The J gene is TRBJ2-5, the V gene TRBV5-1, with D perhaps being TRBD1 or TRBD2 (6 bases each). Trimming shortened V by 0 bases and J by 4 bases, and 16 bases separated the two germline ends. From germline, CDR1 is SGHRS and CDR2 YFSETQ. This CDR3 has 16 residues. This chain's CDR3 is CASSLAGAIHTETQYF. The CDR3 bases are TGCGCCAGCAGCTTGGCGGGGGCTATCCACACAGAGACCCAGTACTTC.

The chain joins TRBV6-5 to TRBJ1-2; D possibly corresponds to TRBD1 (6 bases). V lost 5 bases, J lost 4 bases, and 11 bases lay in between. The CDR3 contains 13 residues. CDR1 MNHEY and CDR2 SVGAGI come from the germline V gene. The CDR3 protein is CASSPQGIYGYTF. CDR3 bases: TGTGCCAGCAGTCCCCAGGGGATCTATGGCTACACCTTC.

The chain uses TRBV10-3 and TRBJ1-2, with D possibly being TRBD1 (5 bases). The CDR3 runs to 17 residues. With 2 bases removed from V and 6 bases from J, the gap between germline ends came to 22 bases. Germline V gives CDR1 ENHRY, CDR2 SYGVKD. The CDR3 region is CAISEPGKGPEDDGYTF. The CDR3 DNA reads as TGTGCCATCAGTGAGCCGGGAAAGGGGCCCGAGGACGATGGCTACACCTTC.

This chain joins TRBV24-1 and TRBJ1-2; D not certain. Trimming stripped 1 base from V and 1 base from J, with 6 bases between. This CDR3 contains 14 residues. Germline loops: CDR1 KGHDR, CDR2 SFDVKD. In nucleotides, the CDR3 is TGTGCCACCAGTGATTTTGCGAGTAACTATGGCTACACCTTC. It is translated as CATSDFASNYGYTF.

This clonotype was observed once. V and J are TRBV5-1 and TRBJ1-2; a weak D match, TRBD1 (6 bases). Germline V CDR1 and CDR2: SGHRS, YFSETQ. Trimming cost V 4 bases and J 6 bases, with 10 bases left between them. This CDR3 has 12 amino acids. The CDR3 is CASSRPGDGYTF. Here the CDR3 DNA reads TGCGCCAGCAGCCGGCCAGGGGATGGCTACACCTTC.

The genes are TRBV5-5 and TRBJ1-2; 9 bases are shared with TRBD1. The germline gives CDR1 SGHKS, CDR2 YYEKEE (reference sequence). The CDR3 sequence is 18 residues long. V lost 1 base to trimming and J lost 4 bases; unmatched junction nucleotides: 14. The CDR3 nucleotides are TGTGCCAGCAGCTTGACACAGGGGGCGCGGCACGGCCGCTATGGCTACACCTTC. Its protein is CASSLTQGARHGRYGYTF.

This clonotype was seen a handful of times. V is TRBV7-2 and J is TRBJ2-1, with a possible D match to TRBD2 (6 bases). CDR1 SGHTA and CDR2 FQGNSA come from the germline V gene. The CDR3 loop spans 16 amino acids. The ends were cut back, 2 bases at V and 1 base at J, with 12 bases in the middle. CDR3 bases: TGTGCCAGCAGCTTAATGGGCGGGACGTCCTACAATGAGCAGTTCTTC. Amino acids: CASSLMGGTSYNEQFF.

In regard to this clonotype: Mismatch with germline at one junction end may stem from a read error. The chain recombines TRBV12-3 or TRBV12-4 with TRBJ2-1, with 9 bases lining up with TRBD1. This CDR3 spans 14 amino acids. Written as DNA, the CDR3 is TGTACCAGCTCCCCGGACAGGGGAGCAAATGAGCAGTTCTTC. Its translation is CTSSPDRGANEQFF.

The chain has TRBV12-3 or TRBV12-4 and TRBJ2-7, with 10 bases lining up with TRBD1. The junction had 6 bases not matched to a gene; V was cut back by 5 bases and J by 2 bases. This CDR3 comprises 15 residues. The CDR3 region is CASSPRTGGPYEQYF. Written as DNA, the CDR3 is TGTGCCAGCAGTCCGCGGACAGGGGGGCCCTACGAGCAGTACTTC.

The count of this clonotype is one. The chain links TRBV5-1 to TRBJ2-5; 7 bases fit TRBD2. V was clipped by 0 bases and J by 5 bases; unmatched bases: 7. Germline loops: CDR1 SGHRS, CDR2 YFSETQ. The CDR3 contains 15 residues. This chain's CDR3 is CASSLAIGGRETQYF. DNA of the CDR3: TGCGCCAGCAGCTTGGCCATCGGGGGGAGGGAGACCCAGTACTTC. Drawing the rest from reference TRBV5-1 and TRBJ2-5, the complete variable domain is KAGVTQTPRYLIKTRGQQVTLSCSPISGHRSVSWYQQTPGQGLQFLFEYFSETQRNKGNFPGRFSGRQFSNSRSEMNVSTLELGDSALYLCASSLAIGGRETQYFGPGTRLLVL.

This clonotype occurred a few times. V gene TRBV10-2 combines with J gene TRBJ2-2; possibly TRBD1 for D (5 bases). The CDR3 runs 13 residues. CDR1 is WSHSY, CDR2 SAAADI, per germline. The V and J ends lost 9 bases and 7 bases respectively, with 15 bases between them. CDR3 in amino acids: CASTLQGHGELFF. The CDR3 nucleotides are TGCGCCAGTACATTGCAGGGTCACGGGGAGCTGTTTTTT.

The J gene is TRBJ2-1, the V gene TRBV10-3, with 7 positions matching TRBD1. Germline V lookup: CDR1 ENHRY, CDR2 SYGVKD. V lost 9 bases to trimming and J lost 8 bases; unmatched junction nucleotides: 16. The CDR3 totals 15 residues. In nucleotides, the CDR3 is TGTGCCATAAGGGACAGTGCCACCGTAGGGTATGAGCAGTTCTTC. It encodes CAIRDSATVGYEQFF.

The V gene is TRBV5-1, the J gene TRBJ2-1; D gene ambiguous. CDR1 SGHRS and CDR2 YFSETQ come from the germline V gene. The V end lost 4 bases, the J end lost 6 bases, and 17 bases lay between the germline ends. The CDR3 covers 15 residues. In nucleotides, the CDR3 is TGCGCCAGCAGCCGGAATGCTCGCACGAGCAATGAGCAGTTCTTC. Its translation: CASSRNARTSNEQFF.

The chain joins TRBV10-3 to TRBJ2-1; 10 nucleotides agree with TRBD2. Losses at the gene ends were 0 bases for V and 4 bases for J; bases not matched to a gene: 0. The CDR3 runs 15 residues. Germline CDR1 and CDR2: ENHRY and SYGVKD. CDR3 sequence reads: CAISESTSGYNEQFF. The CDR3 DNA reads TGTGCCATCAGTGAGTCGACTAGCGGGTACAATGAGCAGTTCTTC.

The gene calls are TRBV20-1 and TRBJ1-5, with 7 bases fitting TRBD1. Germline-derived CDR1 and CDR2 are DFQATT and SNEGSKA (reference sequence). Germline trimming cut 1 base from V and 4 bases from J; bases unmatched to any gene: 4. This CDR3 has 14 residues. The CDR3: CSARVVGQNQPQHF. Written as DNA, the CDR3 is TGCAGTGCTAGAGTGGTGGGACAGAATCAGCCCCAGCATTTT.

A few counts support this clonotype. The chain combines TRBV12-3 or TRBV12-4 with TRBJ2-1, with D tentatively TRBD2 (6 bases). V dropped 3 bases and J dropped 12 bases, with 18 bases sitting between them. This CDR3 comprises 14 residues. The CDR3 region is CASSLGLPGFRQFF. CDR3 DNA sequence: TGTGCCAGCAGTTTGGGACTCCCCGGGTTTAGGCAGTTCTTC.

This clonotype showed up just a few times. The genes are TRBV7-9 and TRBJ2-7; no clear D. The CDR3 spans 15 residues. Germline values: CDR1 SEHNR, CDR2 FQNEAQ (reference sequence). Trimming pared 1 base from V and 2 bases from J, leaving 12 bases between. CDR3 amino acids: CASSLVGARTYEQYF. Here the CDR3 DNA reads TGTGCCAGCAGCTTAGTTGGAGCTAGGACCTACGAGCAGTACTTC.

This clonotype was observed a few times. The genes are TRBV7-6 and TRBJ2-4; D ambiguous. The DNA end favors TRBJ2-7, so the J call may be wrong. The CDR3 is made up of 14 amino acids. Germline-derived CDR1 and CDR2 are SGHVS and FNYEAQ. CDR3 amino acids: CASSYRPLDHEQYF. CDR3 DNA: TGTGCCAGCAGCTACCGCCCTCTAGACCACGAGCAGTACTTC.

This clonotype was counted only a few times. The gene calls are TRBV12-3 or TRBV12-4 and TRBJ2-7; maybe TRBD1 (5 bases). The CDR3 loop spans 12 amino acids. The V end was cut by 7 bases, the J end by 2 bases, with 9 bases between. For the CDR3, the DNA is TGTGCCAGCAAATTGACAGCCTACGAGCAGTACTTC. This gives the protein CASKLTAYEQYF.

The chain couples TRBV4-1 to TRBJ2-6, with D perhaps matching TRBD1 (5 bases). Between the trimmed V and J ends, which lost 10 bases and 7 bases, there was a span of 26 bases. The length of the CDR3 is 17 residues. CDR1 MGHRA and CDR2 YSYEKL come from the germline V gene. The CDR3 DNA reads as TGCGCCAACCACCACCAGGGTCCGTCTCTGGGAGCCAACGTCCTGACTTTC. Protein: CANHHQGPSLGANVLTF.

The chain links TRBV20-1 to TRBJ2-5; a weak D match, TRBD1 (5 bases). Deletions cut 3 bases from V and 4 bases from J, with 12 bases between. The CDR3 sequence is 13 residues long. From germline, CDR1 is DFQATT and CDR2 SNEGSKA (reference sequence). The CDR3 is CSASQGPTETQYF. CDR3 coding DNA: TGCAGTGCTAGCCAGGGCCCCACAGAGACCCAGTACTTC.

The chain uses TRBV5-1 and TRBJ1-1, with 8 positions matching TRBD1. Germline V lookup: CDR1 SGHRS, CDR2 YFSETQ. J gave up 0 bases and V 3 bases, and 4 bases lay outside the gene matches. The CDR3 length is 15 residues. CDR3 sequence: CASSSQGALNTEAFF. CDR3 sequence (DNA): TGCGCCAGCAGCTCTCAGGGGGCCCTGAACACTGAAGCTTTCTTT.

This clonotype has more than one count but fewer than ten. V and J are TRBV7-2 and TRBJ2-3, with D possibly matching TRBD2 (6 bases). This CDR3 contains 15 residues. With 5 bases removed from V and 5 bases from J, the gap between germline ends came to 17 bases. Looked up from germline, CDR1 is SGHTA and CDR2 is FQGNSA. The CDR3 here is CASSLTSFPRDTQYF. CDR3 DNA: TGTGCCAGCAGCCTGACTAGTTTCCCCAGAGATACGCAGTATTTT.

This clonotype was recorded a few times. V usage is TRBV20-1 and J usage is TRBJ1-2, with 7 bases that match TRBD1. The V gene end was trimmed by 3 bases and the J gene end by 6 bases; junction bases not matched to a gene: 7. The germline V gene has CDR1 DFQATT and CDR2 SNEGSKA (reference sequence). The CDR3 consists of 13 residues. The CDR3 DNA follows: TGCAGTGCTAGTACAGGGGCGGAGAATGGCTACACCTTC. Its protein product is CSASTGAENGYTF.

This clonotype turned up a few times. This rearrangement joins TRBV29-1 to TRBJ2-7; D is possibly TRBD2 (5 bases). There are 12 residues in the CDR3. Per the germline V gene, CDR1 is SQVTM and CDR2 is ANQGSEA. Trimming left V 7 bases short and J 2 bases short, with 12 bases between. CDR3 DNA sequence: TGCAGCGGTGTAGCGAGCGCCTACGAGCAGTACTTC. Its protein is CSGVASAYEQYF.

CDR3: CASSSDREGANVLTF. The CDR3 nucleotides read TGCGCCAGCAGCTCTGACAGGGAAGGGGCCAACGTCCTGACTTTC. The V gene is TRBV5-1, the J gene TRBJ2-6; TRBD1 matches 7 bases. The CDR3 covers 15 residues. With V trimmed by 3 bases and J by 4 bases, 4 bases remained unmatched. Germline V gives CDR1 SGHRS, CDR2 YFSETQ.